This TCR beta chain was sequenced during a study of OX40 agonist ivuxolimab in advanced cancers. About the study as a whole: Ivuxolimab, which targeted the costimulatory receptor OX40 (CD134), was an agonistic, fully human IgG2 monoclonal antibody. Intravenous ivuxolimab was administered to patients every 2 weeks at six dose levels: 0.01, 0.1, 0.3, 1.5, 3 and 10 mg/kg. Of the approximately 50 patients in dose escalation, 19 had hepatocellular carcinoma, about 15 had melanoma, 9 had renal cell carcinoma and 9 had head and neck cancer. Prior anti-PD-1, anti-PD-L1 or anti-CTLA-4 therapy was permitted, and checkpoint inhibitors had been received by about 37% of dose-escalation patients. The paper describes the monotherapy dose-escalation part (N = 52 patients) of the phase I trial of ivuxolimab. Partial responses occurred in three dose-escalation patients: two with cutaneous melanoma and one with hepatocellular carcinoma. In the dose-escalation cohort, 65% to 85% of patients were male, and the mean age was around 65 years with a range of roughly 23 to 79. Peripheral TCRbeta sequencing was intended to test whether TCR sequence diversity was altered and clonal T-cell expansion was caused by ivuxolimab.

The trial excluded patients who had a history of autoimmune disease or who were on systemic immunosuppression. Peripheral blood for TCR sequencing was drawn from every dose cohort at baseline, at cycle 4 day 1 and at cycle 7 day 1. Samples came from an open-label, multicenter, first-in-human phase I dose-escalation trial of ivuxolimab. Adults with locally advanced or metastatic melanoma, renal cell, hepatocellular, or head and neck squamous cell carcinoma were enrolled in the trial. Before TCR sequencing, CD4+ and CD8+ T cells were separately sorted from peripheral blood. The CDR3, cysteine through phenylalanine, is 16 amino acids long. CDR3 DNA is the only sequence kept; it has 48 bases, read in frame from the first base. V and J are truncated by 4 bases and 5 bases respectively, leaving an intervening sequence of 21 bases. For CDR1 and CDR2, the germline V gene lists KGHSH and LQKENI. Findings and caveats that apply to the study as a whole: Partial responders in the 0.1-3.0 mg/kg groups had among the lowest normalized peripheral clonal expansion, especially among CD8+ T cells. Which antigens the clonally expanded peripheral T cells were specific for was not determined. After ivuxolimab, CD8+ T cells had more expanded clones than CD4+ T cells on average. Low levels of normalized T-cell clonal expansion were also seen in some nonresponding patients. Clonal expansion of both CD4+ and CD8+ blood T cells was observed from baseline to week 6 at doses 0.1 to 3.0 mg/kg.

Genomic DNA was isolated from the sorted cells so that the TCRbeta CDR3 region could be sequenced. The immunoSEQ Assay was used for sequencing of TCRbeta CDR3 regions. Held by TCRdb, this immuneACCESS table contains in-frame sequences only and omits some clones. Under half of the omission traces to an unresolved V gene where checked; the cause of the rest is unknown. The sample table holds 95,000 to 100,000 clones, of which just under 85% were seen once. The top ten hold roughly 1.5% of the sample. Note on this clone: The target of this receptor is not known. Nothing much larger sits one base from this clone, and base qualities are not available.

The specimen was CD4+ or CD8+ T cells sorted from blood, collected in a trial of the OX40 agonist ivuxolimab. The receptor chain draws on TRBV18 and TRBJ2-7; the D gene is unclear. This TCR was sampled from an adult with an advanced solid tumor such as melanoma, head and neck, liver or kidney cancer. The CDR3 protein is CASSRYSDPPQDEQYF. The sequenced DNA: TGTGCCAGCTCACGATACTCCGACCCCCCGCAAGACGAGCAGTACTTC.